What follows is one T cell receptor (beta chain) and its context. This record belongs to a study of blood T cell repertoires in COVID-19. Overall study context: PBMCs, B-cell-depleted T cells, or T cells were the source of the cDNA or gDNA that made up the material.

The CDR3 sequence is 14 residues long. Unmatched junction bases numbered 5, after V lost 5 bases and J lost 5 bases. Germline CDR1 is SGHNT and CDR2 is YENEEA. The assay was immunoSEQ multiplex PCR, and TCRdb's table has in-frame clones only and misses some. The sample carries 200,000 to 300,000 clones, roughly 90% recorded once. This receptor was obtained from a man in his forties who had recovered from COVID-19. Source material: PBMCs or T cells enriched from blood (not recorded which). J is TRBJ2-1 and V is TRBV11-3; 8 bases are shared with TRBD2. CDR3 nucleotides: TGTGCCAGCAGCCCTCGGGAGGGGGACAATGAGCAGTTCTTC. Translated: CASSPREGDNEQFF.